The rows below give T cell receptor beta chains drawn from one sample of a study of cytomegalovirus exposure and HLA in healthy donors. Produced via immunoSEQ multiplex PCR; TCRdb's table is partial and in-frame only. In the table there are 100,000 to 150,000 clones, about 79% of which are singletons. Sample: PBMCs. The receptors here all came from a woman between 45 and 65 years old in good health and CMV-seronegative. CDR3s include the opening cysteine and the closing phenylalanine or tryptophan. Each record gives: D gene, J gene, V gene, clone size, CDR3 DNA, CDR3 protein. A D gene is named only where the DNA matches it firmly. Only part of the rows carry a size: once, few, many, or a class if the clone is expanded.

d_gene: NA
j_gene: TRBJ1-5
v_gene: TRBV4-3
abundance: NA
CDR3nt: TGCGCCAGCAGCCAAGACGGTTGGAATCAGCCCCAGCATTTT
CDR3aa: CASSQDGWNQPQHF

d_gene: NA
j_gene: TRBJ1-5
v_gene: TRBV7-9
abundance: few
CDR3nt: TGTGCCAGCAGCTTCTCGGGGGATGGTCAGCCCCAGCATTTT
CDR3aa: CASSFSGDGQPQHF

d_gene: TRBD2
j_gene: TRBJ2-3
v_gene: TRBV14
abundance: NA
CDR3nt: TGTGCCAGCAGGCGGACTAGCGGATTCACAGATACGCAGTATTTT
CDR3aa: CASRRTSGFTDTQYF

d_gene: TRBD1
j_gene: TRBJ2-1
v_gene: TRBV6-4
abundance: NA
CDR3nt: TGTGCCAGCAGTGACCCCCGACCGGGACAGTCCCACAATGAGCAGTTCTTC
CDR3aa: CASSDPRPGQSHNEQFF

d_gene: NA
j_gene: TRBJ1-4
v_gene: TRBV28
abundance: few
CDR3nt: TGTGCCAGCAGACCAACCGATCTTGAGGAAAAACTGTTTTTT
CDR3aa: CASRPTDLEEKLFF

d_gene: TRBD1
j_gene: TRBJ2-7
v_gene: TRBV11-1
abundance: NA
CDR3nt: TGTGCCAGCAGCCATCCGGGACAGGGACGGTCCGAGCAGTACTTC
CDR3aa: CASSHPGQGRSEQYF

d_gene: TRBD2
j_gene: TRBJ2-2
v_gene: TRBV19
abundance: NA
CDR3nt: TGTGCCAGTAACCCAGCGGGACTCACCGGGGAGCTGTTTTTT
CDR3aa: CASNPAGLTGELFF

d_gene: NA
j_gene: TRBJ2-1
v_gene: TRBV29-1
abundance: NA
CDR3nt: TGCAGCGTTGGCTCGGGGGAGAATGAGCAGTTCTTC
CDR3aa: CSVGSGENEQFF

d_gene: NA
j_gene: TRBJ1-3
v_gene: TRBV28
abundance: NA
CDR3nt: TGTGCCAGCCGGGTAGGATTTGGAAACACCATATATTTT
CDR3aa: CASRVGFGNTIYF

d_gene: TRBD2
j_gene: TRBJ2-1
v_gene: TRBV28
abundance: NA
CDR3nt: TGTGCCAGCAGCAACGTTCTAGCGGGAGACTGGGTACGCTACAATGAGCAGTTCTTC
CDR3aa: CASSNVLAGDWVRYNEQFF

d_gene: TRBD2
j_gene: TRBJ2-1
v_gene: TRBV7-2
abundance: NA
CDR3nt: TGTGCCAGCAGCTTACTTCCCTTTTCCGCGGGAGATGCCGATGAGCAGTTCTTC
CDR3aa: CASSLLPFSAGDADEQFF

d_gene: NA
j_gene: TRBJ2-7
v_gene: TRBV6-5
abundance: NA
CDR3nt: TGTGCCAGCAGTTCCTTCCGGGAGCAGCAGTACTTC
CDR3aa: CASSSFREQQYF

d_gene: TRBD2
j_gene: TRBJ2-1
v_gene: TRBV6-5
abundance: once
CDR3nt: TGTGCCAGCAGTTACTACCTAGCGGGAGTTGAGCAGTTCTTC
CDR3aa: CASSYYLAGVEQFF

d_gene: TRBD1
j_gene: TRBJ1-1
v_gene: TRBV7-3
abundance: few
CDR3nt: TGTGCCAGCAGCTTAACATCCTCAGGGGGCACTGAAGCTTTCTTT
CDR3aa: CASSLTSSGGTEAFF

d_gene: NA
j_gene: TRBJ1-1
v_gene: TRBV9
abundance: NA
CDR3nt: TGTGCCAGCAGCGTATTAACAGACGAAGCTTTCTTT
CDR3aa: CASSVLTDEAFF

d_gene: NA
j_gene: TRBJ2-1
v_gene: TRBV27
abundance: NA
CDR3nt: TGTGCCAGCGAGAGCCCAACCCTTGAGCAGTTCTTC
CDR3aa: CASESPTLEQFF

d_gene: NA
j_gene: TRBJ2-1
v_gene: TRBV9
abundance: NA
CDR3nt: TGTGCCAGCAGCGTCGGGACTCGCGCCCGATTAACCTACAATGAGCAGTTCTTC
CDR3aa: CASSVGTRARLTYNEQFF

d_gene: NA
j_gene: TRBJ2-7
v_gene: TRBV7-2
abundance: NA
CDR3nt: TGTGCCAGCAGCTCCGAGCGGAGCTCCTACGAGCAGTACTTC
CDR3aa: CASSSERSSYEQYF

d_gene: NA
j_gene: TRBJ1-3
v_gene: TRBV30
abundance: NA
CDR3nt: TGTGCCTGGAGGGAGCAGGGCTTTGGAAACACCATATATTTT
CDR3aa: CAWREQGFGNTIYF

d_gene: TRBD2
j_gene: TRBJ2-7
v_gene: TRBV28
abundance: NA
CDR3nt: TGTGCCAGCACCGGGGCTAGCGGGGTATACGAGCAGTACTTC
CDR3aa: CASTGASGVYEQYF

d_gene: TRBD1
j_gene: TRBJ1-1
v_gene: TRBV5-1
abundance: NA
CDR3nt: TGCGCCAGCAGCTTGGGACAGGGAGAGGGTTCGTATGACACTGAAGCTTTCTTT
CDR3aa: CASSLGQGEGSYDTEAFF

d_gene: NA
j_gene: TRBJ1-3
v_gene: TRBV11-3
abundance: once
CDR3nt: TGTGCCAGCAGCTCCCGGACAGACGTAGGAAACACCATATATTTT
CDR3aa: CASSSRTDVGNTIYF

d_gene: TRBD1
j_gene: TRBJ2-7
v_gene: TRBV7-2
abundance: NA
CDR3nt: TGTGCCAGCATCCGGGACAGGGGTCCCTACGAGCAGTACTTC
CDR3aa: CASIRDRGPYEQYF

d_gene: NA
j_gene: TRBJ1-1
v_gene: TRBV19
abundance: NA
CDR3nt: TGTGCCAGTAGTAAGGGGCCGAACACCGAAGCTTTCTTT
CDR3aa: CASSKGPNTEAFF

d_gene: TRBD1
j_gene: TRBJ2-7
v_gene: TRBV5-6
abundance: NA
CDR3nt: TGTGCCAGCAGCACAGTCGACAGGGAGAGCTACGAGCAGTACTTC
CDR3aa: CASSTVDRESYEQYF

d_gene: TRBD2
j_gene: TRBJ2-6
v_gene: TRBV7-2
abundance: few
CDR3nt: TGTGCCAGCAGCTTACTAGCGGGGGTCTCTGGGGCCAACGTCCTGACTTTC
CDR3aa: CASSLLAGVSGANVLTF

d_gene: TRBD1
j_gene: TRBJ1-4
v_gene: TRBV7-2
abundance: NA
CDR3nt: TGTGCCAGCAGCTTAGCAACAGGGGTGGGGGAAAAACTGTTTTTT
CDR3aa: CASSLATGVGEKLFF

d_gene: NA
j_gene: TRBJ1-1
v_gene: TRBV7-2
abundance: NA
CDR3nt: TGTGCCAGCAGCCTGGGCGGGTTGAACACTGAAGCTTTCTTT
CDR3aa: CASSLGGLNTEAFF

d_gene: NA
j_gene: TRBJ2-1
v_gene: TRBV7-8
abundance: few
CDR3nt: TGTGCCAGCAGCTTAGCGCGTGAGCAGTTCTTC
CDR3aa: CASSLAREQFF

d_gene: TRBD2
j_gene: TRBJ2-7
v_gene: TRBV2
abundance: NA
CDR3nt: TGTGCCAGTCAACTAGCGGGATTCTACGAGCAGTACTTC
CDR3aa: CASQLAGFYEQYF

d_gene: TRBD1
j_gene: TRBJ2-7
v_gene: TRBV27
abundance: NA
CDR3nt: TGTGCCAGCAGTTTACCAGGGGGCTACGAGCAGTACTTC
CDR3aa: CASSLPGGYEQYF

d_gene: TRBD1
j_gene: TRBJ2-7
v_gene: TRBV7-2
abundance: NA
CDR3nt: TGTGCCAGCAGCTCCTCGACAGGGAGCTCCTACGAGCAGTACTTC
CDR3aa: CASSSSTGSSYEQYF

d_gene: TRBD2
j_gene: TRBJ2-1
v_gene: TRBV6-5
abundance: NA
CDR3nt: TGTGCCAGCAGTTCCGTAGCGGGAGGCCCCTACAATGAGCAGTTCTTC
CDR3aa: CASSSVAGGPYNEQFF

d_gene: NA
j_gene: TRBJ2-6
v_gene: TRBV9
abundance: few
CDR3nt: TGTGCCAGCAGCCCTTGGGCCACTCCGAGCTCTGGGGCCAACGTCCTGACTTTC
CDR3aa: CASSPWATPSSGANVLTF

d_gene: TRBD1
j_gene: TRBJ1-1
v_gene: TRBV10-3
abundance: few
CDR3nt: TGTGCCATCAGGCGACAGGGGGCGGGTATGAACACTGAAGCTTTCTTT
CDR3aa: CAIRRQGAGMNTEAFF

d_gene: NA
j_gene: TRBJ1-6
v_gene: TRBV28
abundance: few
CDR3nt: TGTGCCAGCAGTTCTGGCAATTCACCCCTCCACTTT
CDR3aa: CASSSGNSPLHF

d_gene: NA
j_gene: TRBJ2-1
v_gene: TRBV7-9
abundance: few
CDR3nt: TGTGCCAGCAGCTTAGCGGGAGACAATGAGCAGTTCTTC
CDR3aa: CASSLAGDNEQFF

d_gene: NA
j_gene: TRBJ2-5
v_gene: TRBV15
abundance: NA
CDR3nt: TGTGCCACCAGCAGAGGATGGACGTTGGGGGGGACCCAGTACTTC
CDR3aa: CATSRGWTLGGTQYF

d_gene: NA
j_gene: TRBJ2-1
v_gene: TRBV15
abundance: NA
CDR3nt: TGTGCCACCAGCAGGTTTTGGAGCTCCTACAATGAGCAGTTCTTC
CDR3aa: CATSRFWSSYNEQFF

d_gene: TRBD2
j_gene: TRBJ2-5
v_gene: TRBV6-6
abundance: few
CDR3nt: TGTGCCAGCAAGCCGGGAGGGCCGGGGAGAGAGACCCAGTACTTC
CDR3aa: CASKPGGPGRETQYF

d_gene: NA
j_gene: TRBJ2-1
v_gene: TRBV9
abundance: NA
CDR3nt: TGTGCCAGCAGCGTATGGGAGCGTTCCTCCTACAATGAGCAGTTCTTC
CDR3aa: CASSVWERSSYNEQFF

d_gene: TRBD1
j_gene: TRBJ2-3
v_gene: TRBV19
abundance: NA
CDR3nt: TGTGCCAGTAGGGACCACAGGGGGCGCACAGATACGCAGTATTTT
CDR3aa: CASRDHRGRTDTQYF

d_gene: NA
j_gene: TRBJ2-3
v_gene: TRBV5-1
abundance: NA
CDR3nt: TGCGCCAGCAGCCTCGACGTACTAGCTGGAGATACGCAGTATTTT
CDR3aa: CASSLDVLAGDTQYF

d_gene: TRBD2
j_gene: TRBJ2-7
v_gene: TRBV30
abundance: NA
CDR3nt: TGTGCCTGGTCGGGACTAGCTCCGGGCGAGCAGTACTTC
CDR3aa: CAWSGLAPGEQYF

d_gene: TRBD1
j_gene: TRBJ1-1
v_gene: TRBV5-1
abundance: NA
CDR3nt: TGCGCCAGCAGTGGACAGGGGGCGCACACTGAAGCTTTCTTT
CDR3aa: CASSGQGAHTEAFF

d_gene: NA
j_gene: TRBJ2-5
v_gene: TRBV5-6
abundance: NA
CDR3nt: TGTGCCAGCAGCTTCCAGCCGACAGTTTTGGGGACCCAGTACTTC
CDR3aa: CASSFQPTVLGTQYF

d_gene: NA
j_gene: TRBJ2-1
v_gene: TRBV28
abundance: NA
CDR3nt: TGTGCCAGCAGTTTGGGGGCGCGGTACAATGAGCAGTTCTTC
CDR3aa: CASSLGARYNEQFF

d_gene: TRBD2
j_gene: TRBJ2-7
v_gene: TRBV5-1
abundance: NA
CDR3nt: TGCGCCAGCAGCTTGGGGACTAGCGGACGCCAACCTAGCTCCTACGAGCAGTACTTC
CDR3aa: CASSLGTSGRQPSSYEQYF

d_gene: TRBD2
j_gene: TRBJ2-7
v_gene: TRBV27
abundance: NA
CDR3nt: TGTGCCAGCAGTTCTTTAGCGGGAGACTCCAGCTCCTACGAGCAGTACTTC
CDR3aa: CASSSLAGDSSSYEQYF

d_gene: NA
j_gene: TRBJ1-2
v_gene: TRBV7-2
abundance: NA
CDR3nt: TGTGCCAGCAGCTTACCGACAGACACCTATGGCTACACCTTC
CDR3aa: CASSLPTDTYGYTF

d_gene: NA
j_gene: TRBJ1-3
v_gene: TRBV4-2
abundance: few
CDR3nt: TGTGCCAGCAGCCAAGGGGCAGGGACTGGAAACACCATATATTTT
CDR3aa: CASSQGAGTGNTIYF

d_gene: NA
j_gene: TRBJ2-3
v_gene: TRBV27
abundance: NA
CDR3nt: TGTGCCAGCAGTACGCTAGCAGGTCCGGCAGATACGCAGTATTTT
CDR3aa: CASSTLAGPADTQYF

d_gene: TRBD2
j_gene: TRBJ2-7
v_gene: TRBV13
abundance: NA
CDR3nt: TGTGCCAGCAGTTTCGGAGGTCTAGCGGCTTTAAAGTACGAGCAGTACTTC
CDR3aa: CASSFGGLAALKYEQYF